This T cell receptor (beta chain) comes out of a study of molecular identifiers for immune sequencing clone quantification listed by TCRdb under 2018. Background on the whole study: For a replicate experiment, the RNA from either approximately 20,000 or 100,000 naive CD8 T cells was divided into five aliquots, and four of those aliquots went on to sequencing. This methods study used CD8 T cells to benchmark TCR RNA copy counting and molecular-identifier clustering-based TCR repertoire sequencing (MIDCIRS).

Libraries were prepared through PCR. Instrument on record: NextSeq 500. Bulk TCR libraries were made following a previously described method, with the TCR primers given in Table S5. The Qiagen AllPrep DNA/RNA kit was used to purify total RNA. Before analysis, reads from multiple sequencing runs of the same library were pooled. The original pipeline was this. Reads were retained only if their TCR constant sequence matched exactly, and those retained reads were trimmed to 150 nt and grouped according to their 12-nt molecular barcodes. Reads within each barcode group were sub-clustered using a 15% Levenshtein threshold, and quality-weighted consensus sequences were constructed for each RNA molecule. Non-functional sequences were removed, as were lower-count sequences one edit away from another. On the basis of fitting two negative binomial distributions, barcode sub-clusters with fewer than 20% of the maximum read count were discarded. The public reads were run again by TCRdb, first through fastp at Q25 and then through MiXCR, and only productive beta chains were kept. Rows are combined by CDR3 protein, so each entry shows the most common genes and DNA. The V and J calls and clone size come from TCRdb's table, not from the authors' own analysis. The sample table lists more than 550,000 distinct CDR3 sequences, over 25% of them with a count of one. The ten largest make up 0.6% to 0.9% of the sample.

What the work shows at the level of the full study, not this receptor alone: Spiked-in Jurkat TCR RNA equivalent to a single cell was reported to be detectable even among 980,000 or so naive CD8 T cells. The sizes of highly expanded clones could end up underestimated when identical TCR molecules share a barcode. When barcode sub-clustering was left out, chimeric consensus sequences inflated TCR diversity, with chimeras reaching as high as 47%. Modeling indicated approximately 3.2 TCR RNA copies recovered per cell, compared with roughly 9.7 by digital PCR, which implies a capture efficiency of approximately 30%. In CMV-specific effector cells, clones with more than 20 RNA copies contained over 99% of molecules, whereas in naive cells such clones contained under 1% of molecules. The naive libraries included spiked-in Jurkat TCR RNA (about 9 copies' worth), and this Jurkat TCR RNA is not part of the donor repertoire.

In regard to this clonotype: The antigen it recognizes is unknown. No base quality values were provided; no much bigger clone lies one nucleotide off.

Taken from cysteine to phenylalanine, the CDR3 has 13 residues. Solely the CDR3 DNA is kept, with 39 bases framed from the first base. Naive CD8 T cell libraries were made from around 18,000 to 910,000 sorted cells using 10%, 30% or 50% of purified RNA. On a BD FACSAria II, naive CD8 T cells were FACS-sorted as CD8+CD4-CCR7+CD45RA+ and collected into RLT Plus buffer. Approximately eleven TCR copies' worth of Jurkat RNA were spiked into roughly 17,000-1,100,000 naive CD8 T cell samples to test detection sensitivity. CD8 T cells were enriched with RosetteSep CD8+ T Cell Enrichment Cocktail and Ficoll-Paque, followed by ACK red cell lysis.

This clonotype originated in a human donor in good health. Some libraries in this study had Jurkat cell RNA spiked in. The sequenced material came from naive CD8+ T cells from blood, with Jurkat cell RNA spiked in. Explained via the paper, the cell subset or site label denotes: FACS-sorted CD8+CD4-CCR7+CD45RA+ naive T cells. The rearranged chain carries TRBV21-1 and TRBJ1-1. TRBV21-1 is flagged as a pseudogene. CDR3 reads: CASSKLLNTEAFF. The nucleotide sequence reads as follows: TGTGCCAGCAGCAAGCTACTGAACACTGAAGCTTTCTTT.